This TCR beta chain originates from a study of blood T cell repertoires in COVID-19. Study overall: The samples span acute and convalescent COVID-19 from the United States, Italy and Spain. Nucleic acid was either cDNA or gDNA, and it came from T cells, B-cell-depleted T cells, or PBMCs.

The CDR3 length is 17 residues. Per germline, CDR1 SGHNT and CDR2 YYREEE (reference sequence). J lost 0 bases, V lost 1 base, and 7 bases had no gene match. Sequencing was performed with immunoSEQ multiplex PCR; in TCRdb, only in-frame clones are kept and a portion is missing. The data show 150,000 to 200,000 clones, about 88% seen once. Enrollees, roughly 18 to 89 years old, lived in fewer than 25 US areas. Sequences were obtained from PBMCs or T cells enriched from blood (not recorded which). V gene TRBV5-4 combines with J gene TRBJ2-5, with 9 bases fitting TRBD2. The TCR originated in a young woman who had recovered from COVID-19. The CDR3 nucleotides are TGTGCCAGCAGCTTGAGGGACCGACTAGCGGACCAAGAGACCCAGTACTTC. This gives the protein CASSLRDRLADQETQYF.